The clone carrying this T cell receptor beta chain is classed as medium-sized. TCRdb used MiXCR to reprocess the PCR reads, holding one entry per CDR3 protein. The top ten clones hold about 9.4% of a sample with roughly 9,300 distinct CDR3 sequences, around a third of them seen once. This sample is drawn from a study of immune characterization of retroperitoneal liposarcoma. Germline lookup yields CDR1 SGHTA and CDR2 FQGNSA. The V and J ends lost 5 bases and 9 bases respectively, with 8 bases between them. The CDR3 sequence is 11 residues long. V gene TRBV7-2 combines with J gene TRBJ2-1; D unclear. The receptor was derived from a female donor with retroperitoneal liposarcoma. The sample taken for sequencing was tumor tissue. The CDR3 nucleotides read TGTGCCAGCAGCCCTATGAGTGAGCAGTTCTTC. Its translation is CASSPMSEQFF.